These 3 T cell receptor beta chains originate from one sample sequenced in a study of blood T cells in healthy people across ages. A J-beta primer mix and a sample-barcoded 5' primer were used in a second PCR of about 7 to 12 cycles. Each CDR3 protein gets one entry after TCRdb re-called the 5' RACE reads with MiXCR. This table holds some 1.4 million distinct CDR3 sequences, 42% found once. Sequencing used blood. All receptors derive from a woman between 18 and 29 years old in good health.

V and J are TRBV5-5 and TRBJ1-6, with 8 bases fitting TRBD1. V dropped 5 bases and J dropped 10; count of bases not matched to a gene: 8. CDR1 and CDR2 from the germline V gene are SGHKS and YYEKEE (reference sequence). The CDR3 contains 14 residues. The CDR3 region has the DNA TGTGCCAGCAGGTCCACAGGGGGGACGTCACCCCTCCACTTT. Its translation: CASRSTGGTSPLHF.

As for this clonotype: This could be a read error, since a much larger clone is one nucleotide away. This CDR3 reads CASSLASGADVLTF. The CDR3, as DNA: TGTGCCAGCAGTTTAGCCTCTGGGGCCGACGTCCTGACTTTC. The chain carries TRBV12-3 or TRBV12-4 and TRBJ2-6, with a tentative D call TRBD1 (5 bases). This CDR3 is 14 amino acids long.

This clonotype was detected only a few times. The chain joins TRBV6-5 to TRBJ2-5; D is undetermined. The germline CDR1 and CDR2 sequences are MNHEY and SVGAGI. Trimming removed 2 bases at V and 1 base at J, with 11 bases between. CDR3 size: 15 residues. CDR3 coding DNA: TGTGCCAGCAGTTACGACCCTCATAGCCAAGAGACCCAGTACTTC. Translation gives CASSYDPHSQETQYF.